Following are 16 T cell receptor beta chains from one sample sequenced in a study of graft-versus-host responses after intestinal transplantation. Intraepithelial plus lamina propria lymphocytes were released by processing graft tissue. Repertoires were generated with immunoSEQ multiplex PCR, while TCRdb's copy carries only in-frame clones and drops some. The sample has just under 20,000 clones; 65% to 85% are singletons. Sequenced here: ileum tissue, sampled approximately 3 weeks after intestinal transplant. The source of these receptors is a human patient who received an intestinal transplant, so some T cells may come from the graft donor.

This clone has a handful of counts. The rearrangement links TRBV29-1 to TRBJ2-1, with TRBD2 identical over 12 bases. Germline V CDR1 and CDR2: SQVTM, ANQGSEA. The trim removed 1 base at V and 4 bases at J, leaving 2 bases unmatched. The CDR3 covers 15 residues. CDR3 protein: CSVEGGLAGYNEQFF. The CDR3 nucleotides are TGCAGCGTTGAAGGAGGACTAGCGGGGTACAATGAGCAGTTCTTC.

V and J are TRBV5-6 and TRBJ2-5; 9 nucleotides match TRBD1. J gave up 5 bases and V 4 bases, and 21 bases lay outside the gene matches. This CDR3 contains 19 residues. From germline, CDR1 is SGHDT and CDR2 YYEEEE. The CDR3 loop is CASSGPRDRAVFRIETQYF. CDR3 nucleotide sequence: TGTGCCAGCAGCGGACCCAGGGACAGGGCGGTGTTTCGTATTGAGACCCAGTACTTC.

DNA for the CDR3: TGTGCCAGCAGCAACCGGGACAGGGGAAGGGGTAATGAAAAACTGTTTTTT. Its translation: CASSNRDRGRGNEKLFF. The chain carries TRBV21-1 and TRBJ1-4; TRBD1, the D gene given by the table, was not confirmed from the DNA. TRBV21-1 is listed as a pseudogene. The CDR3 length is 17 residues.

The rearrangement uses TRBV12-5 and TRBJ2-5; D gene uncertain. Looked up from germline, CDR1 is LGHNT and CDR2 is FRNRAP. The CDR3 runs to 15 residues. Trimming removed 2 bases from V and 3 bases from J, with 13 bases in between. In DNA form, the CDR3 reads TGTGCTAGTGGTTTGTTAGACCGAGAGGAAGAGACCCAGTACTTC. This sequence encodes CASGLLDREEETQYF.

V is TRBV19 and J is TRBJ2-1; 10 bases are a match to TRBD2. From germline, CDR1 is LNHDA and CDR2 SQIVND (reference sequence). V lost 4 bases, J lost 12 bases, and 6 bases stayed unmatched. The CDR3 runs to 13 residues. The CDR3 sequence: CASSTHVAGGQFF. For the CDR3, the DNA is TGTGCCAGTAGTACCCACGTAGCGGGAGGGCAGTTCTTC. Full variable domain (rest looked up from reference TRBV19 and TRBJ2-1): DGGITQSPKYLFRKEGQNVTLSCEQNLNHDAMYWYRQDPGQGLRLIYYSQIVNDFQKGDIAEGYSVSREKKESFPLTVTSAQKNPTAFYLCASSTHVAGGQFFGPGTRLTVL.

The genes are TRBV9 and TRBJ2-7, with D tentatively TRBD1 (6 bases). Deletions cut 4 bases from V and 3 bases from J, with 20 bases between. The CDR3 totals 16 residues. The V gene's germline CDR1 is SGDLS and CDR2 YYNGEE. CDR3 amino acids: CASSSKTQGGVYEQYF. The CDR3 DNA reads as TGTGCCAGCAGCTCCAAGACCCAAGGGGGTGTCTACGAGCAGTACTTC.

V gene TRBV2 combines with J gene TRBJ1-3; D possibly corresponds to TRBD1 (5 bases). The V gene's germline CDR1 is SNHLY and CDR2 FYNNEI. Trimming took off 4 bases at V and 4 bases at J, with 8 bases between the two ends. This CDR3 has 13 residues. The chain's CDR3 is CASSATAGNTIYF. DNA for the CDR3: TGTGCCAGCAGTGCGACAGCCGGAAACACCATATATTTT.

The rearrangement links TRBV7-8 to TRBJ2-1; perhaps TRBD1 as D (5 bases). V lost 3 bases and J 8 bases, leaving 14 bases between the germline ends. The CDR3 length is 14 residues. Germline V gene sequence: CDR1 SGHVS, CDR2 FQNEAQ. CDR3 DNA: TGTGCCAGCAGCTTTTCCCCAGGGCACCATGAGCAGTTCTTC. Amino acid sequence: CASSFSPGHHEQFF.

In this sample, this clone turned up once. This rearrangement joins TRBV27 to TRBJ1-2; 9 bases fit TRBD1. Looked up from germline, CDR1 is MNHEY and CDR2 is SMNVEV (reference sequence). This CDR3 has 14 amino acids. V was pared by 4 bases and J by 8 bases, with 8 bases of the junction left unmatched. The CDR3: CASSSGTGLWGYTF. CDR3 nucleotides: TGTGCCAGCAGTTCGGGGACAGGGCTTTGGGGCTACACCTTC.

V gene TRBV13 combines with J gene TRBJ2-3, with D possibly matching TRBD1 (7 bases). Trimming removed 5 bases at V and 4 bases at J, with 13 bases between. Germline CDR1 and CDR2: PRHDT and FYEKMQ (reference sequence). This CDR3 has 14 amino acids. CDR3 in DNA: TGTGCCAGCAGCCAGGGGGGAGTTGCAGATACGCAGTATTTT. Protein product: CASSQGGVADTQYF.

In its sample, this clone was seen a few times. The chain couples TRBV9 to TRBJ2-1; 11 positions match TRBD2. Germline CDR1 SGDLS, CDR2 YYNGEE. The V and J ends lost 4 bases and 3 bases, in that order; junction bases with no gene match: 3. This CDR3 contains 15 residues. The CDR3 loop is CASSRLAGNYNEQFF. The CDR3 bases are TGTGCCAGCAGCCGACTAGCGGGGAACTACAATGAGCAGTTCTTC.

This chain joins TRBV6-1 and TRBJ2-1, with TRBD2 as a possible D gene (6 bases). CDR3 size: 20 residues. The V gene's germline CDR1 is MNHNS and CDR2 SASEGT. V lost 4 bases and J 2 bases, leaving 27 bases between the germline ends. As DNA, the CDR3 is TGTGCCAGCAGTGGAGACCGGGACTCCAAAACCCTGGGGACCTACAATGAGCAGTTCTTC. Translation gives CASSGDRDSKTLGTYNEQFF.

The genes are TRBV9 and TRBJ2-7; 10 bases agree with TRBD2. Unmatched junction bases numbered 11, after V lost 5 bases and J lost 3 bases. CDR1 SGDLS and CDR2 YYNGEE come from the germline V gene. CDR3 length equals 16 residues. CDR3 sequence: CASSLGIAGGGYEQYF. The DNA for the CDR3 is TGTGCCAGCAGTCTAGGGATAGCGGGGGGTGGCTACGAGCAGTACTTC. Based on the CDR3 plus reference TRBV9 and TRBJ2-7, the full variable domain is DSGVTQTPKHLITATGQRVTLRCSPRSGDLSVYWYQQSLDQGLQFLIQYYNGEERAKGNILERFSAQQFPDLHSELNLSSLELGDSALYFCASSLGIAGGGYEQYFGPGTRLTVT.

The rearrangement links TRBV4-1 to TRBJ2-2, with 11 bases lining up with TRBD2. The CDR3 extends over 17 amino acids. J gave up 5 bases and V 4 bases, and 9 bases lay outside the gene matches. Germline assignment: CDR1 MGHRA and CDR2 YSYEKL. The CDR3 reads CASSPRLAGFRTGELFF. Here the CDR3 DNA reads TGCGCCAGCAGCCCCCGACTAGCGGGGTTTAGAACCGGGGAGCTGTTTTTT.

The CDR3: CASRGLDRGGSPLHF. The CDR3 coding sequence is TGTGCCAGCAGGGGTTTGGACAGGGGAGGCTCACCCCTCCACTTT. The gene calls are TRBV2 and TRBJ1-6; 9 nucleotides line up with TRBD1. The CDR3 has 15 residues. The V gene's germline CDR1 is SNHLY and CDR2 FYNNEI. The J segment lost 10 bases and the V segment lost 6 bases, leaving 10 bases of the junction unmatched.

The chain employs TRBV10-3 and TRBJ1-6, with 8 bases lining up with TRBD1. This CDR3 is 14 amino acids long. Looked up from germline, CDR1 is ENHRY and CDR2 is SYGVKD. With V trimmed by 6 bases and J by 5 bases, 3 bases remained unmatched. CDR3 DNA sequence: TGTGCCATCAGGGGGACAGGTCATAATTCACCCCTCCACTTT. As protein: CAIRGTGHNSPLHF.